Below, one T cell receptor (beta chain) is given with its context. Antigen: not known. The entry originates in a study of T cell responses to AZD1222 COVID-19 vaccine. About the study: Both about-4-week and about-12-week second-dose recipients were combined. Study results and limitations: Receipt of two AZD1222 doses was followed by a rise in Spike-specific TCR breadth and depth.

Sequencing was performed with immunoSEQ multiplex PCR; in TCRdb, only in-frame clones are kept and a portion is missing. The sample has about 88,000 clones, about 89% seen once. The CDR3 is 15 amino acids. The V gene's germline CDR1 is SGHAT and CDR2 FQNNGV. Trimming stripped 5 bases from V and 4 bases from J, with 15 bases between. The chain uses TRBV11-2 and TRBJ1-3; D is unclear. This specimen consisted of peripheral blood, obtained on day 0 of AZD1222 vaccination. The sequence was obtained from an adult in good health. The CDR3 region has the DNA TGTGCCAGCAGCATCACTTTGGCGTCCGGAAACACCATATATTTT. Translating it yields CASSITLASGNTIYF.